The 21 T cell receptor beta chains below all came from one sample that was sequenced in a study of blood T cells in healthy people across ages (dated by TCRdb to between 2014 and 2016). Receptor libraries were prepared by 5' RACE. Sequencing was carried out with an Illumina HiSeq 2500. A second PCR of about 6 to 12 cycles was performed with a sample-barcoded 5' primer and a J-beta primer mix. In TCRdb, the public reads were trimmed at Q25 with fastp and aligned with MiXCR, with productive beta chains retained. Every entry covers one CDR3 protein and lists the most common genes and DNA from its rows. In this sample the table shows approximately 1.5 million distinct CDR3 sequences, roughly 43% of which occur a single time. The leading ten clones occupy about 4% of the sample. What was sequenced was blood. All receptors derive from a young woman in good health.

This sequence joins TRBV20-1 and TRBJ2-7; 10 bases fit TRBD2. J gave up 7 bases and V 4 bases, and 13 bases lay outside the gene matches. The CDR3 runs 15 residues. Germline V lookup: CDR1 DFQATT, CDR2 SNEGSKA (reference sequence). CDR3 loop: CSATGIAGGHNEQYF. CDR3 in DNA: TGCAGTGCTACTGGAATAGCGGGAGGTCACAATGAGCAGTACTTC.

This chain connects TRBV29-1 to TRBJ2-7, with 9 bases fitting TRBD1. V gave up 6 bases and J gave up 5 bases; unmatched junction bases: 5. The CDR3 has 12 residues. Germline V gene data show CDR1 as SQVTM and CDR2 as ANQGSEA. The CDR3 region is CSVVQGADEQYF. As DNA, the CDR3 is TGCAGCGTCGTACAGGGGGCGGACGAGCAGTACTTC.

The genes are TRBV4-2 and TRBJ2-1; 7 bases line up with TRBD2. CDR3 size: 15 residues. V was pared by 0 bases and J by 8 bases, with 7 bases of the junction left unmatched. Per the germline V gene, CDR1 is LGHNA and CDR2 is YNFKEQ. The CDR3 sequence: CASSQDTGGVDEQFF. The CDR3 DNA follows: TGTGCCAGCAGCCAAGATACGGGAGGTGTTGATGAGCAGTTCTTC.

The chain carries TRBV4-1 and TRBJ2-1; no clear D gene. Germline CDR1 reads MGHRA; CDR2 reads YSYEKL. This CDR3 has 15 residues. The V and J ends lost 1 base and 3 bases respectively, with 10 bases between them. This CDR3 reads CASSQGEMVYNEQFF. CDR3 in DNA: TGCGCCAGCAGCCAAGGAGAGATGGTCTACAATGAGCAGTTCTTC.

The sample holds a few counts of this clonotype. The chain combines TRBV19 with TRBJ2-1, with a possible D match to TRBD2 (6 bases). V shed 5 bases and J shed 4 bases, with 12 bases lying between them. The CDR3 is 14 residues long. Germline V gene data show CDR1 as LNHDA and CDR2 as SQIVND (reference sequence). CDR3 protein: CASSWGVGYNEQFF. The CDR3 nucleotides read TGTGCCAGTAGTTGGGGGGTCGGGTACAATGAGCAGTTCTTC. Combining the CDR3 with reference TRBV19 and TRBJ2-1 gives the whole variable domain DGGITQSPKYLFRKEGQNVTLSCEQNLNHDAMYWYRQDPGQGLRLIYYSQIVNDFQKGDIAEGYSVSREKKESFPLTVTSAQKNPTAFYLCASSWGVGYNEQFFGPGTRLTVL.

This clonotype occurred a few times. The chain recombines TRBV20-1 with TRBJ1-5; D ambiguous. Germline V lookup: CDR1 DFQATT, CDR2 SNEGSKA (reference sequence). The CDR3 totals 15 residues. V was shortened by 1 base and J by 1 base, with 11 bases between the two germline ends. The CDR3 DNA reads as TGCAGTGCTAGAGGGAAGTTTCTAAGCAATCAGCCCCAGCATTTT. Translation gives CSARGKFLSNQPQHF.

This clonotype was observed many times. This sequence joins TRBV6-6 and TRBJ1-6; 7 nucleotides match TRBD1. The V gene's germline CDR1 is MNHNY and CDR2 SVGAGI (reference sequence). V shed 9 bases and J 5 bases; nucleotides not matched to a gene: 10. This CDR3 is 15 amino acids long. CDR3 loop: CASRQGGVNNSPLHF. CDR3 sequence (DNA): TGTGCCAGTCGACAGGGCGGCGTAAATAATTCACCCCTCCACTTT.

The CDR3 loop reads CASASQGPYNEQFF. The CDR3, as DNA: TGTGCCAGCGCATCACAGGGACCCTACAATGAGCAGTTCTTC. This chain connects TRBV2 to TRBJ2-1, with D possibly matching TRBD1 (6 bases). The CDR3 runs 14 residues. Germline assignment: CDR1 SNHLY and CDR2 FYNNEI. The V gene lost 8 bases and the J gene lost 2 bases, with 13 bases spanning the gap. Full variable domain (outside the CDR3, taken from reference TRBV2 and TRBJ2-1): EPEVTQTPSHQVTQMGQEVILRCVPISNHLYFYWYRQILGQKVEFLVSFYNNEISEKSEIFDDQFSVERPDGSNFTLKIRSTKLEDSAMYFCASASQGPYNEQFFGPGTRLTVL.

This clonotype was recorded once. The chain has TRBV28 and TRBJ2-5; 8 nucleotides agree with TRBD2. V was pared by 1 base and J by 11 bases, with 12 bases of the junction left unmatched. The CDR3 consists of 15 residues. From germline, CDR1 is MDHEN and CDR2 SYDVKM. CDR3 protein: CASSLYPGGWDEQYF. In nucleotides, the CDR3 is TGTGCCAGCAGTTTATACCCGGGAGGGTGGGATGAGCAGTACTTC.

The J gene is TRBJ2-1, the V gene TRBV20-1; a weak D match, TRBD2 (7 bases). Per the germline V gene, CDR1 is DFQATT and CDR2 is SNEGSKA (reference sequence). The CDR3 consists of 14 residues. Between the trimmed V and J ends, which lost 7 bases and 9 bases, there was a span of 22 bases. The CDR3 loop reads CSVLSGGRHSEQFF. The CDR3 DNA follows: TGCAGTGTACTATCGGGGGGCCGACACAGTGAGCAGTTCTTC.

A note on this clonotype: Possible read error: a much larger clone is one base away. The V call is TRBV6-6, the J call TRBJ1-1, with D possibly TRBD1 on 6 matching bases. This CDR3 comprises 13 residues. Germline loops: CDR1 MNHNY, CDR2 SVGAGI (reference sequence). The CDR3 sequence: CARWGDRNTEASF. CDR3 nucleotides: TGTGCCAGGTGGGGCGACAGGAACACTGAAGCTTCCTTT.

The chain joins TRBV7-2 to TRBJ2-1, with 7 bases identical to TRBD2. In germline, CDR1 is SGHTA, CDR2 FQGNSA. The CDR3 runs 15 residues. V gave up 6 bases and J gave up 8 bases; unmatched junction bases: 13. Here the CDR3 DNA reads TGTGCCAGCAGTTGGGGGGGGACTATGTACGATGAGCAGTTCTTC. Residues: CASSWGGTMYDEQFF.

This clonotype appeared a few times. This chain links TRBV3-1 with TRBJ1-1, with D possibly being TRBD1 (6 bases). With 7 bases removed from V and 2 bases from J, the gap between germline ends came to 11 bases. Germline loops: CDR1 LGHDT, CDR2 YNNKEL (reference sequence). The CDR3 spans 13 residues. For the CDR3, the DNA is TGTGCCAGCACAGGACAGATCAACACTGAAGCTTTCTTT. Translation gives CASTGQINTEAFF.

CDR3 sequence: CASSLAYPAGSCNEQYF. As DNA, the CDR3 is TGTGCCAGCAGCTTAGCGTATCCAGCGGGATCCTGCAATGAGCAGTACTTC. The chain combines TRBV11-1 with TRBJ2-1; 7 bases map to TRBD2. The DNA end is more similar to TRBJ2-7, so the J call may be wrong. The CDR3 contains 17 residues. Germline lookup yields CDR1 SGHAT and CDR2 FQDESV (reference sequence).

This clonotype occurred a few times. The chain recombines TRBV20-1 with TRBJ2-1; D possibly corresponds to TRBD2 (5 bases). CDR1 and CDR2 (germline): DFQATT, SNEGSKA (reference sequence). The V gene lost 0 bases and the J gene lost 0 bases, with 15 bases spanning the gap. The CDR3 sequence is 17 residues long. CDR3 nucleotide sequence: TGCAGTGCTAGAGATCTCGGTGAGCGGAACTCCTACAATGAGCAGTTCTTC. The encoded protein is CSARDLGERNSYNEQFF.

This clonotype has just a few counts. The chain has TRBV2 and TRBJ1-2; no reliable D call. The CDR3 is made up of 13 amino acids. Trimming left V 6 bases short and J 4 bases short, with 12 bases between. Germline lookup yields CDR1 SNHLY and CDR2 FYNNEI. CDR3 sequence: CASRDGPIYGYTF. In nucleotides, the CDR3 is TGTGCCAGCAGGGACGGGCCTATCTATGGCTACACCTTC.

J is TRBJ2-7 and V is TRBV28, with 8 bases lining up with TRBD1. V dropped 4 bases and J dropped 2; count of bases not matched to a gene: 10. Germline-derived CDR1 and CDR2 are MDHEN and SYDVKM. The CDR3 is 16 residues long. CDR3 coding DNA: TGTGCCAGCAGTTCAATTCCCGGGACAGGAGCCTACGAGCAGTACTTC. It is translated as CASSSIPGTGAYEQYF.

This clonotype was found a few times. The chain recombines TRBV5-1 with TRBJ2-5; perhaps TRBD2 as D (6 bases). Germline V lookup: CDR1 SGHRS, CDR2 YFSETQ. Between the trimmed V and J ends, which lost 0 bases and 3 bases, there was a span of 12 bases. CDR3 length: 15 residues. CDR3: CASSLGPGGKETQYF. As DNA, the CDR3 is TGCGCCAGCAGCTTGGGACCCGGGGGAAAAGAGACCCAGTACTTC.

This rearrangement joins TRBV28 to TRBJ1-4; D call uncertain. CDR3 length: 17 residues. Between the trimmed V and J ends, which lost 0 bases and 6 bases, there was a span of 17 bases. CDR1 is MDHEN, CDR2 SYDVKM, per germline. The CDR3 is CASSLCLIRASDEKLFF. The CDR3 DNA reads as TGTGCCAGCAGTTTATGCTTAATTCGGGCGTCGGATGAAAAACTGTTTTTT.

This chain uses TRBV4-1 with TRBJ1-2; no firm D call. Per the germline V gene, CDR1 is MGHRA and CDR2 is YSYEKL. The CDR3 totals 14 residues. The ends were cut back, 1 base at V and 4 bases at J, with 10 bases in the middle. The CDR3 bases are TGCGCCAGCAGCCAAGGTCGGGCGTTCTATGGCTACACCTTC. Translating gives CASSQGRAFYGYTF.

This chain connects TRBV20-1 to TRBJ2-1; 8 nucleotides align to TRBD1. The J call may be wrong; the DNA end is better matched by TRBJ2-7. The germline CDR1 and CDR2 sequences are DFQATT and SNEGSKA (reference sequence). The CDR3 spans 17 residues. The CDR3 coding sequence is TGCAGTGCTAGGGGATCGGGACAGGCTGGGGTTTACAATGAGCAGTACTTC. It translates to CSARGSGQAGVYNEQYF.